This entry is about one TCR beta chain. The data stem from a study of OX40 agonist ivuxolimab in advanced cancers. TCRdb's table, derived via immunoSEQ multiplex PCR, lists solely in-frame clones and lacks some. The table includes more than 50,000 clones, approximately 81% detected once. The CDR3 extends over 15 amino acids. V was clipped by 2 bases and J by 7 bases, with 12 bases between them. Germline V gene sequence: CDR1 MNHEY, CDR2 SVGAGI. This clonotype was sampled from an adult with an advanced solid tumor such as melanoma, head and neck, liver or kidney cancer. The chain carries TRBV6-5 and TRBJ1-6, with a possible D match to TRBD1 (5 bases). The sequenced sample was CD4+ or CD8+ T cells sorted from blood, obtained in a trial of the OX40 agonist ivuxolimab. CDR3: CASSYGDRPNSPLHF. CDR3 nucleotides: TGTGCCAGCAGTTACGGTGACAGACCCAATTCACCCCTCCACTTT.